This is a list of T cell receptor delta chains from one sample in a study of gammadelta T cells in human blood. TCRdb re-processed the RT-PCR reads via CATT. This table holds fewer than 2,000 delta-chain clones, 6.5% found once. Material for sequencing was non-Vgamma9Vdelta2 gamma-delta T cells from fetal blood. These receptors were obtained from a human fetus. The CDR3 runs from the conserved cysteine through the conserved F or W. Fields, in order: J gene, clone size, V gene, D gene, CDR3 DNA, CDR3 protein. A D gene is named only where the DNA matches it firmly. Clone size is given for some rows only: seen once, a few or many times, or a class if the clone is expanded.

>TRDJ1|medium-sized|TRDV1|NA
TGTGCTCTTGGGGAAAGGGTGCGGACCGATAAACTCATCTTT
CALGERVRTDKLIF
>TRDJ2|large|TRDV3|TRDD3
TGTGCCTTTCTGGGGGATACTTTGACAGCACAACTCTTCTTT
CAFLGDTLTAQLFF
>TRDJ2|large|TRAV29/DV5|NA
TGTGCAGCAAGGTCTCCTACGGGGGATGACCCGACAGCACAACTCTTCTTT
CAARSPTGDDPTAQLFF
>TRDJ1|medium-sized|TRDV2|NA
TGTGCCTGTGACACTGGGTACACCGATAAACTCATCTTT
CACDTGYTDKLIF
>TRDJ1|medium-sized|TRDV1|TRDD3
TGTGCTCTTGGTACTGGGGGATACACCGATAAACTCATCTTT
CALGTGGYTDKLIF
>TRDJ2|medium-sized|TRDV1|TRDD3
TGTGCTCTTGGGGAACTGGGGGATGGATTTTTGACAGCACAACTCTTCTTT
CALGELGDGFLTAQLFF
>TRDJ2|large|TRDV1|TRDD3
TGTGCTCTTGGGGGGGGATACGCTTTGACAGCACAACTCTTCTTT
CALGGGYALTAQLFF
>TRDJ3|NA|TRAV29/DV5|NA
NA
CSVLLCSQSGGYAWDTRQMFF
>TRDJ1|medium-sized|TRDV1|NA
TGTGCTCTTGGGGAACTCGGCCTTCCTACGGTGGGGGATACCTACTCCGATAAACTCATCTTT
CALGELGLPTVGDTYSDKLIF
>TRDJ3|medium-sized|TRDV1|TRDD3
TGTGCTCTTACTGGGGGATACAGCTCCTGGGACACCCGACAGATGTTTTTC
CALTGGYSSWDTRQMFF
>TRDJ3|medium-sized|TRDV2|TRDD3
TGTGCCTGTGACCGGACTGGGGGGAGCTCCTGGGACACCCGACAGATGTTTTTC
CACDRTGGSSWDTRQMFF
>TRDJ2|NA|TRDV1|TRDD3
TGTGCTCTTGGGGAACCCTACTGGGGGATAAGAATTTTGACAGCACAACTCTTCTTT
CALGEPYWGIRILTAQLFF
>TRDJ3|medium-sized|TRDV1|TRDD3
TGTGCTCTTGGGGAACCTGGGGGGATACTCTGGGACACCCGACAGATGTTTTTC
CALGEPGGILWDTRQMFF
>TRDJ1|medium-sized|TRDV1|TRDD3
TGTGCTCTTGGGGAACTACTGGGGGATTTGGCCGATAAACTCATCTTT
CALGELLGDLADKLIF
>TRDJ3|hyperexpanded|TRDV2|TRDD3
TGTGCCTGTGACTGGGGGAGCTCCTGGGACACCCGACAGATGTTTTTC
CACDWGSSWDTRQMFF
>TRDJ2|few|TRDV3|TRDD3
TGTGCCTTTACACTGGGGTCAACAGCACAACTCTTCTTT
CAFTLGSTAQLFF
>TRDJ1|few|TRDV1|NA
TGTGCTCTTGGGGACTTATACGGCTGGGGCCATAGGTACACCGATAAACTCATCTTT
CALGDLYGWGHRYTDKLIF
>TRDJ1|few|TRAV29/DV5|NA
NA
CSVLLCSKRTGGYTDKLIF
>TRDJ3|medium-sized|TRDV1|TRDD3
TGTGCTCTTGGGGAACTGGGGGATACGAGCTCCTGGGACACCCGACAGATGTTTTTC
CALGELGDTSSWDTRQMFF
>TRDJ1|few|TRDV3|TRDD3
TGTGCCTTTACTGGGGGATACGATAAACTCATCTTT
CAFTGGYDKLIF
>TRDJ3|NA|TRDV2|TRDD3
TGTGCCTGTGACTGGGGGATACGCTCCTGGGATACCCGACAGATGTTTTTC
CACDWGIRSWDTRQMFF
>TRDJ1|few|TRDV2|TRDD3
TGTGCCTCCTACTTCCCGACTGGGGGTCCTTACACCGATAAACTCATCTTT
CASYFPTGGPYTDKLIF
>TRDJ2|large|TRAV29/DV5|TRDD3
TGTGCAGCAAGCGCGTTACTGGGGCCTTTAAGGAGTTTGACAGCACAACTCTTCTTT
CAASALLGPLRSLTAQLFF
>TRDJ1|medium-sized|TRDV3|TRDD3
TGTGCCCTTCGGACTGGGGATTCGTACACCGATAAACTCATCTTT
CALRTGDSYTDKLIF
>TRDJ1|few|TRAV29/DV5|NA
NA
CSVLLCSKLGDTRRTDKLIF
>TRDJ1|medium-sized|TRDV2|NA
TGTGCCTGTGAGGGATACACCGATAAACTCATCTTT
CACEGYTDKLIF
>TRDJ1|NA|TRAV23/DV6|TRDD3
TGTGCTGTGAGTCCTACCCGGACTGGGGGCCACTCTAAACTCATCTTT
CAVSPTRTGGHSKLIF
>TRDJ2|medium-sized|TRAV29/DV5|TRDD3
TGTGCAGCAAGCGTACTTCTGGGGGCCCATTTGACAGCACAACTCTTCTTT
CAASVLLGAHLTAQLFF
>TRDJ1|few|TRDV1|TRDD3
TGTGCTCTTGGGGAACTCTGGGGGATAGATTCCCTTACTCATACCGATAAACTCATCTTT
CALGELWGIDSLTHTDKLIF
>TRDJ1|medium-sized|TRDV1|TRDD2
TGTGCTCTTGGGCTGCCCCCTTCCTACGGGGGGAAACTCATCTTT
CALGLPPSYGGKLIF
>TRDJ2|medium-sized|TRDV1|TRDD2
TGTGCTCTTGGGGAACTGACTTCCTACGCTTTTACTGGGACCTCGGGGACAGCACAACTCTTCTTT
CALGELTSYAFTGTSGTAQLFF
>TRDJ2|medium-sized|TRDV1|NA
TGTGCTCTTGGAAGGCCTTCCTACGTGGGGGATACTTTGACAGCACAACTCTTCTTT
CALGRPSYVGDTLTAQLFF
>TRDJ1|NA|TRDV1|TRDD3
TGTGCTCTTGGGGAACTAGCTGGGGGATACTCCGATAAACTCATCTTT
CALGELAGGYSDKLIF